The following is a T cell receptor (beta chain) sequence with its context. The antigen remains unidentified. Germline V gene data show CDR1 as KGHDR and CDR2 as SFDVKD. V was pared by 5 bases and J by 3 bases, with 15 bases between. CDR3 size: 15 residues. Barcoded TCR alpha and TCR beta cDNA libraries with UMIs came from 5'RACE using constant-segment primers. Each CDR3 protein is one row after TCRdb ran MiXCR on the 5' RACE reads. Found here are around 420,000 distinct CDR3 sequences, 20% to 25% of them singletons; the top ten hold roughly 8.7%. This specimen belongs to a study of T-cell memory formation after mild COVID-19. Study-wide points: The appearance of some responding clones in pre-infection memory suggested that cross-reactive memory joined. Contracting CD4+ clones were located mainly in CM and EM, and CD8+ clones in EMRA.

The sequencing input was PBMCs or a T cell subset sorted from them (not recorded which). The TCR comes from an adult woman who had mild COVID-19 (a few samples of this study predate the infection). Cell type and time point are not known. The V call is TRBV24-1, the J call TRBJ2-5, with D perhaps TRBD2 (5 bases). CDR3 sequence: CATSGKGVWEETQYF. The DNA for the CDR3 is TGTGCCACCAGTGGGAAGGGAGTATGGGAAGAGACCCAGTACTTC.